The next 19 T cell receptor beta chains were all read from a single sample in a study of T cell repertoires in cytomegalovirus infection. These receptors are not linked to any known antigen. TCRdb redid the calling of the reads with MiXCR, one entry per CDR3 protein. This repertoire shows tens of thousands of distinct CDR3 sequences, roughly 37% found once; its top ten account for 93%. Sequences were derived from CD8+ T cells from cultured PBMCs, sampled from culture after CMV antigen stimulation. These receptor sequences come from a human donor in good health (CMV status not recorded). Some clones in this sample may be carry-over from other donors' samples.

J is TRBJ2-3 and V is TRBV20-1, with D possibly TRBD2 on 6 matching bases. Trimming pared 0 bases from V and 1 base from J, leaving 14 bases between. In germline, CDR1 is DFQATT, CDR2 SNEGSKA (reference sequence). This CDR3 has 16 residues. The CDR3: CSARDLRGGGTDTQYF. DNA for the CDR3: TGCAGTGCTAGAGATCTCCGGGGAGGTGGCACAGATACGCAGTATTTT.

This clonotype turned up a few times. The CDR3 protein is CSVEPGTGIDSNQPQHF. CDR3 sequence (DNA): TGCAGCGTCGAACCCGGGACAGGAATTGATAGCAATCAGCCCCAGCATTTT. J is TRBJ1-5 and V is TRBV29-1, with 8 bases that match TRBD1. CDR3 length equals 17 residues. The junction had 13 bases not matched to a gene; V was cut back by 6 bases and J by 0 bases. Germline V CDR1 and CDR2: SQVTM, ANQGSEA.

This clonotype was seen a single time. The DNA of the CDR3 is TGCGCCAGCAGCCAACCCCAGGGGGCTTATGAAAAACTGTTTTTT. Translation: CASSQPQGAYEKLFF. The chain carries TRBV4-1 and TRBJ1-4; 8 nucleotides align to TRBD1. Per the germline V gene, CDR1 is MGHRA and CDR2 is YSYEKL. This CDR3 comprises 15 residues. Germline trimming cut 2 bases from V and 6 bases from J; bases unmatched to any gene: 5.

Here the CDR3 DNA reads TGCGCCAGCAGCCTAGGACAGACTCTTCTCCAAGAGACCCAGTACTTC. It is translated as CASSLGQTLLQETQYF. The chain has TRBV5-1 and TRBJ2-5, with D possibly being TRBD1 (6 bases). This CDR3 spans 16 amino acids. Germline V gene data show CDR1 as SGHRS and CDR2 as YFSETQ. V dropped 4 bases and J dropped 1 base, with 17 bases sitting between them.

The chain joins TRBV10-3 to TRBJ1-1; D unresolved. Germline lookup yields CDR1 ENHRY and CDR2 SYGVKD. The CDR3 spans 14 residues. V dropped 5 bases and J dropped 4 bases, with 14 bases sitting between them. CDR3: CAISPSGGVTEAFF. DNA for the CDR3: TGTGCCATCAGTCCGAGCGGAGGTGTCACTGAAGCTTTCTTT.

The table lists this clonotype with a count of one. This sequence joins TRBV7-3 and TRBJ2-3; TRBD1 agrees at 8 bases. The CDR3 is 14 residues long. The germline V gene has CDR1 SGHTA and CDR2 FQGTGA. V dropped 5 bases and J dropped 2; count of bases not matched to a gene: 3. The CDR3 protein is CASSQTGATDTQYF. Written as DNA, the CDR3 is TGTGCCAGCAGCCAGACAGGGGCCACAGATACGCAGTATTTT.

V usage is TRBV12-3 or TRBV12-4 and J usage is TRBJ1-5; 7 bases are shared with TRBD1. With V trimmed by 6 bases and J by 2 bases, 4 bases remained unmatched. CDR3 length equals 14 residues. The CDR3 spells CASRTTGGNQPQHF. Written as DNA, the CDR3 is TGTGCCAGCAGAACTACAGGGGGCAATCAGCCCCAGCATTTT.

This clonotype was counted a single time. The gene calls are TRBV11-1 and TRBJ2-1; D call uncertain. V lost 1 base and J 10 bases, leaving 11 bases between the germline ends. Germline assignment: CDR1 SGHAT and CDR2 FQDESV (reference sequence). The CDR3 covers 13 residues. The CDR3 DNA follows: TGTGCCAGCAGCTTAGGACGGCCCTTGGAGCAGTTCTTC. It codes for CASSLGRPLEQFF.

The chain combines TRBV12-3 or TRBV12-4 with TRBJ1-6; tentatively, D is TRBD1 (6 bases). The CDR3 has 18 amino acids. V was trimmed by 6 bases and J by 2 bases, leaving 20 bases between them. The CDR3 spells CASSQGMGEGAYNSPLHF. CDR3 coding DNA: TGTGCCAGCAGCCAGGGGATGGGGGAGGGGGCCTATAATTCACCCCTCCACTTT.

This clonotype was picked up a small number of times. The chain is built from TRBV7-6 and TRBJ2-7; no definite D call. Per germline, CDR1 SGHVS and CDR2 FNYEAQ. This CDR3 spans 12 amino acids. The ends were cut back, 5 bases at V and 6 bases at J, with 11 bases in the middle. The CDR3 protein is CASSQGAREQYF. CDR3 sequence (DNA): TGTGCCAGCAGCCAAGGAGCGCGCGAGCAGTACTTC.

This clonotype was observed a few times. This sequence joins TRBV4-1 and TRBJ1-1; TRBD1 matches 8 bases. Germline assignment: CDR1 MGHRA and CDR2 YSYEKL. Unmatched junction bases numbered 5, after V lost 3 bases and J lost 2 bases. There are 15 residues in the CDR3. The CDR3 spells CASSHAQGANTEAFF. As DNA, the CDR3 is TGCGCCAGCAGCCATGCCCAGGGGGCCAACACTGAAGCTTTCTTT.

The V gene is TRBV9, the J gene TRBJ2-3; D is ambiguous. V was cut by 7 bases and J by 5 bases, with 5 bases left in between. Germline values: CDR1 SGDLS, CDR2 YYNGEE. The CDR3 is 10 residues long. As DNA, the CDR3 is TGTGCCAGCGAAGAAGATACGCAGTATTTT. Its protein is CASEEDTQYF.

This clonotype was counted at least ten times. The gene calls are TRBV7-9 and TRBJ2-3; 8 nucleotides align to TRBD1. The germline V gene encodes CDR1 SEHNR and CDR2 FQNEAQ (reference sequence). V trimming: 0 bases; J trimming: 3 bases; junction bases outside the gene matches: 11. The CDR3 runs 18 residues. The CDR3 region has the DNA TGTGCCAGCAGCTTAGCGAAGGGGACAGGAGTGACGACAGATACGCAGTATTTT. Translated: CASSLAKGTGVTTDTQYF. The entire variable domain, with the rest obtained from reference TRBV7-9 and TRBJ2-3, is as follows: DTGVSQNPRHKITKRGQNVTFRCDPISEHNRLYWYRQTLGQGPEFLTYFQNEAQLEKSRLLSDRFSAERPKGSFSTLEIQRTEQGDSAMYLCASSLAKGTGVTTDTQYFGPGTRLTVL.

This sequence joins TRBV19 and TRBJ1-2; D ambiguous. The V and J ends lost 1 base and 8 bases respectively, with 11 bases between them. Germline lookup yields CDR1 LNHDA and CDR2 SQIVND (reference sequence). This CDR3 spans 13 amino acids. CDR3 loop: CASSIASPDGYTF. The CDR3 nucleotides read TGTGCCAGTAGTATAGCCTCCCCGGACGGCTACACCTTC.

This clonotype has more than one count but fewer than ten. The chain recombines TRBV2 with TRBJ2-7; 10 positions agree with TRBD2. V was clipped by 7 bases and J by 0 bases; unmatched bases: 12. This CDR3 region has 17 residues. CDR1 and CDR2 from the germline V gene are SNHLY and FYNNEI. The CDR3 reads CASNSMGLAPISYEQYF. The CDR3 nucleotides read TGTGCCAGCAACTCGATGGGACTAGCGCCCATCTCCTACGAGCAGTACTTC.

This clonotype was detected only a few times. The V and J genes are TRBV7-9 and TRBJ2-5; 9 nucleotides align to TRBD1. This CDR3 comprises 16 residues. The germline V gene has CDR1 SEHNR and CDR2 FQNEAQ (reference sequence). Trimming cost V 3 bases and J 3 bases; bases outside gene matches: 8. The CDR3 nucleotides read TGTGCCAGCAGCTTTTTAACAGGGGGCGCGGAAGAGACCCAGTACTTC. Translation gives CASSFLTGGAEETQYF.

Notes on this clonotype: A much larger clonotype is one base distant, so this may be a read error. The chain recombines TRBV7-8 with TRBJ2-1; D tentatively fits TRBD1 or TRBD2 (6 bases each). The CDR3 runs 17 residues. The germline V gene has CDR1 SGHVS and CDR2 FQNEAQ. The CDR3 region is CASSLVWGALIYNVQFF. CDR3 DNA: TGTGCCAGCAGCTTAGTGTGGGGGGCGCTTATCTACAATGTGCAGTTCTTC.

The chain combines TRBV7-6 with TRBJ2-1, with 7 bases identical to TRBD2. This CDR3 is 16 amino acids long. V shed 11 bases and J 0 bases; nucleotides not matched to a gene: 13. Germline V lookup: CDR1 SGHVS, CDR2 FNYEAQ. This CDR3 reads CAGAIWLADSYNEQFF. The CDR3 DNA sequence: TGTGCCGGAGCGATATGGCTAGCGGACTCCTACAATGAGCAGTTCTTC.

The J gene is TRBJ1-3, the V gene TRBV11-2; the D is unclear. Germline CDR1 reads SGHAT; CDR2 reads FQNNGV. Trimming left V 2 bases short and J 2 bases short, with 10 bases between. The CDR3 extends over 15 amino acids. This chain's CDR3 is CASSLIGRAGNTIYF. The CDR3 DNA reads as TGTGCCAGCAGCTTAATAGGGAGAGCTGGAAACACCATATATTTT. The full variable domain, with the rest looked up from reference TRBV11-2 and TRBJ1-3, is EAGVAQSPRYKIIEKRQSVAFWCNPISGHATLYWYQQILGQGPKLLIQFQNNGVVDDSQLPKDRFSAERLKGVDSTLKIQPAKLEDSAVYLCASSLIGRAGNTIYFGEGSWLTVV.